This T cell receptor beta chain was observed in a study of T cells in narcolepsy. The wider study: Healthy controls were enrolled alongside patients with narcolepsy type 1 or type 2. Study-level points and caveats: Autoreactive clone sequences were missing from some blood memory CD4+ repertoires. Autoreactive HCRT-specific and TRIB2-specific clonotypes were marked in same-patient CSF-versus-blood CD4+ comparisons.

This table comes from immunoSEQ multiplex PCR, and its TCRdb copy is limited to in-frame clones, with some not included. The sample has approximately 20,000 clones; 92% are singletons. Comment on this clone: Its antigen is unidentified.

The CDR3 extends over 12 amino acids. Trimming pared 5 bases from V and 8 bases from J, leaving 10 bases between. The germline gives CDR1 KGHSH, CDR2 LQKENI. The rearrangement uses TRBV18 and TRBJ2-1; D tentatively reads TRBD1 or TRBD2 (6 bases each). The sequencing input was CD45RA- memory CD4+ T cells from PBMCs. The sequence was collected from a human donor with narcolepsy. The CDR3 protein is CASSAGGDEQFF. DNA of the CDR3: TGTGCCAGCTCAGCCGGGGGCGATGAGCAGTTCTTC.